The source of this T cell receptor (beta chain) is a study of T cell repertoires in cytomegalovirus infection. Study-level information: Recently described HLA-C-restricted plus well-studied HLA-B-restricted CMV epitopes were used.

This clonotype was picked up a small number of times. What it binds is not known. Trimming cost V 0 bases and J 7 bases, with 9 bases left between them. Germline V gene sequence: CDR1 SGHTA, CDR2 FQGNSA. The CDR3 has 13 amino acids. Findings and limits, study-wide: Ex vivo, HLA-C-restricted CMV-specific TCR beta clonotypes prevailed over the rest of the response.

TCRdb re-analysed the reads in MiXCR, keeping a single row per CDR3 protein. Of around 430,000 distinct CDR3 sequences listed, roughly 46% were seen once; the top ten hold roughly two fifths. This clonotype was sampled from a human donor in good health (CMV status not recorded). Some clones in this sample may be carry-over from other donors' samples. The rearrangement links TRBV7-2 to TRBJ1-1; perhaps TRBD1 as D (6 bases). The sample consisted of cultured PBMCs, taken from culture after CMV antigen stimulation. CDR3 sequence (DNA): TGTGCCAGCAGCTTAGCCGGGACAAATGAAGCTTTCTTT. It translates to CASSLAGTNEAFF.